These T cell receptor beta chains were read from a single sample in a study of T cells after yellow fever vaccination. In TCRdb, the 5' RACE reads were re-called with MiXCR into one record per CDR3 protein. The sample consists of more than 80,000 distinct CDR3 sequences, 5.8% of them appearing once. Sequenced material: CD8+ T cells sorted from PBMCs, taken 10 days after the yellow fever booster vaccination. The receptors here all came from a man younger than 35 who received the YFV17D yellow fever vaccine. The CDR3 runs from the conserved cysteine through the conserved F or W. The D gene is left open where the match is weak. Clone size is shown for a subset of rows, as once, few, many or a class of expanded clone.

V gene,D gene,J gene,clone size,CDR3 DNA,CDR3 protein
TRBV7-6,TRBD1,TRBJ1-1,many,TGTGCCAGCAGCACCCGACAGGGGGAAGCTTTCTTT,CASSTRQGEAFF
TRBV7-2,TRBD2,TRBJ2-1,NA,TGTGCCAGCAGCTCAATCCAGCGGGGGGGCGGTGAGCAGTTCTTC,CASSSIQRGGGEQFF
TRBV6-5,TRBD1,TRBJ2-2,few,TGTGCCAGCAGTTACCGACAGGGGGCTAAAGGGGAGCTGTTTTTT,CASSYRQGAKGELFF
TRBV7-9,NA,TRBJ2-5,NA,TGTGCCACCGGCGGGCAATCCCAAGAGACCCAGTACTTC,CATGGQSQETQYF
TRBV29-1,NA,TRBJ1-2,NA,TGCAGCGGCCAGATCCCCGGGGTAAGGGGCTACACCTTC,CSGQIPGVRGYTF
TRBV7-8,NA,TRBJ2-5,few,TGTGCCAGCAGCTGGCCCCTCGGGGCTAGCCAAGAGACCCAGTACTTC,CASSWPLGASQETQYF
TRBV4-2,NA,TRBJ2-7,few,TGTGCCAGCAGCCAAACCGGGACTGATAGGATTCTTAACGAGCAGTACTTC,CASSQTGTDRILNEQYF
TRBV3-1,NA,TRBJ2-3,few,TGTGCCAGCAGCCAAGAAGGGGTGCGCGACAGCGGTACGCAGTATTTT,CASSQEGVRDSGTQYF
TRBV7-6,NA,TRBJ1-5,NA,TGTGCCAGCAGCCCCCGCAGCCATAGCAATCAGCCCCAGCATTTT,CASSPRSHSNQPQHF
TRBV28,NA,TRBJ2-1,few,TGTGCCAGCAGTTTGGGGGCCAACAATGAGCAGTTCTTC,CASSLGANNEQFF
TRBV24-1,TRBD1,TRBJ2-5,NA,TGTGCCACCAGTGCAAAGGACAGGGCGGGAGAGACCCAGTACTTC,CATSAKDRAGETQYF
TRBV4-1,TRBD1,TRBJ1-5,few,TGCGCCAGCAGCCAAGTAGACAGGGCGATCAATCAGCCCCAGCATTTT,CASSQVDRAINQPQHF
TRBV2,NA,TRBJ1-6,few,TGTGCCAGCAGTGTGGGAGGGCAGAATTCACCCCTCCACTTT,CASSVGGQNSPLHF
TRBV5-4,NA,TRBJ2-7,NA,TGTGCCAGCAGCTTGTCGGGGGTTCCCTACGAGCAGTACTTC,CASSLSGVPYEQYF
TRBV6-1,TRBD2,TRBJ2-1,few,TGTGCCAGCAGTAGCGGGGGGGCCGAATACAATGAGCAGTTCTTC,CASSSGGAEYNEQFF
TRBV5-6,TRBD1,TRBJ1-1,NA,TGTGCCAGCAGCTTCAGACAGGGGGCCAAGAACACTGAAGCTTTCTTT,CASSFRQGAKNTEAFF